The T cell receptor (beta chain) under discussion was sequenced for a study of cytomegalovirus exposure and HLA in healthy donors. V dropped 5 bases and J dropped 6; count of bases not matched to a gene: 8. Germline-derived CDR1 and CDR2 are MNHEY and SVGAGI. This CDR3 spans 14 amino acids. The PCR used 60 Vbeta and 13 Jbeta primers. TCRdb keeps only in-frame clones here, not all; method: immunoSEQ multiplex PCR. The data hold approximately 92,000 clones, with about three quarters observed a single time. This clonotype was obtained from a middle-aged man in good health and CMV-seropositive. The sequenced sample was PBMCs. The rearrangement uses TRBV6-5 and TRBJ2-7, with TRBD1 matching over 9 bases. CDR3 sequence (DNA): TGTGCCAGCAGTCGAATGGGACAGGGCATCGAGCAGTACTTC. Protein product: CASSRMGQGIEQYF.